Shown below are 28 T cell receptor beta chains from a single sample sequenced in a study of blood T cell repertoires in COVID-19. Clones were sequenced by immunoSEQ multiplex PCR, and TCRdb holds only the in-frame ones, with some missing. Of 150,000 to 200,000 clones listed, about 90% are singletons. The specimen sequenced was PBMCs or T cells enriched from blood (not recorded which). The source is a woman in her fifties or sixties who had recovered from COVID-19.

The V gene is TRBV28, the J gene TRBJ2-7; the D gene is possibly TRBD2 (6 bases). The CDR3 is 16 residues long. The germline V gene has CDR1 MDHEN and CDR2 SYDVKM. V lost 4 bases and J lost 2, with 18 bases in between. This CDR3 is CASSSYNRDLAYEQYF. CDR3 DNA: TGTGCCAGCAGTTCTTACAACCGGGACTTGGCCTACGAGCAGTACTTC.

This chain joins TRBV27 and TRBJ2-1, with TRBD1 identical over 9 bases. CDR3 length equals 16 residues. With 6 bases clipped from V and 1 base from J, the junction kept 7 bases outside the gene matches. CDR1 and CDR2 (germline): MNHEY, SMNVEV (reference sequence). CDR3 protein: CASSLIGQGSYNEQFF. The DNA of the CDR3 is TGTGCCAGCAGCCTCATCGGACAGGGGTCCTACAATGAGCAGTTCTTC.

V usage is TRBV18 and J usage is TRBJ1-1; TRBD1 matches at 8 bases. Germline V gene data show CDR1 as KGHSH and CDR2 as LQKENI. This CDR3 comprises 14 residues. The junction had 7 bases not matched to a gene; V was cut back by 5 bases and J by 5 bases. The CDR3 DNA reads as TGTGCCAGCTCAACCGGACAGGGCACGACTGAAGCTTTCTTT. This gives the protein CASSTGQGTTEAFF.

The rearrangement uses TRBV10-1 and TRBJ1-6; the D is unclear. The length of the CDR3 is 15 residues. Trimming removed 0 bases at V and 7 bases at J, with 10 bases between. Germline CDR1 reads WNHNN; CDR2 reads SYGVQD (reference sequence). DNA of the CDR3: TGCGCCAGCAGTGAGTCGACCGCGGGGAATTCACCCCTCCACTTT. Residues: CASSESTAGNSPLHF.

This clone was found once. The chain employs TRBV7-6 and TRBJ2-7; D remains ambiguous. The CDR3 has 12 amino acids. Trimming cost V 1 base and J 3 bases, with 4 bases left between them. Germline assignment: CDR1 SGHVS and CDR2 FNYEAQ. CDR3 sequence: CASSLGSYEQYF. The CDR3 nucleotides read TGTGCCAGCAGCTTAGGCAGCTACGAGCAGTACTTC.

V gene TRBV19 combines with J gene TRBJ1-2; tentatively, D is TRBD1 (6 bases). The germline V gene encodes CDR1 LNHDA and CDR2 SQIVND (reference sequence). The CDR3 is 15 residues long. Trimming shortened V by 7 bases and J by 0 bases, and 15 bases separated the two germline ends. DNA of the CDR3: TGTGCCAGTACGGTACAGGGAGGGGCTAACTATGGCTACACCTTC. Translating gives CASTVQGGANYGYTF.

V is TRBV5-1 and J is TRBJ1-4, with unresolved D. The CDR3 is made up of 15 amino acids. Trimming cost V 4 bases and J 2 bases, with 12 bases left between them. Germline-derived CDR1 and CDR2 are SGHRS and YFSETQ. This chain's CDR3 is CASSLAGSTNEKLFF. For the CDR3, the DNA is TGCGCCAGCAGCCTTGCGGGGTCCACTAATGAAAAACTGTTTTTT.

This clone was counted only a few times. In DNA form, the CDR3 reads TGCGCCAGCAGCCAAGCGAGCGGGAGTTGGGTACGGTACTTC. It yields the protein CASSQASGSWVRYF. The genes are TRBV4-1 and TRBJ2-5, with 8 bases aligning to TRBD2. Germline V gene sequence: CDR1 MGHRA, CDR2 YSYEKL. V was clipped by 1 base and J by 13 bases; unmatched bases: 11. This CDR3 comprises 14 residues.

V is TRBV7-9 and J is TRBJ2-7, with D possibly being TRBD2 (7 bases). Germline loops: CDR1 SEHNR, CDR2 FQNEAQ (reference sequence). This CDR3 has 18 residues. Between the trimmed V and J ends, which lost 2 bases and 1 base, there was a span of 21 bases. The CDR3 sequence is CASSLRGGGSGGSYEQYF. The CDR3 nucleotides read TGTGCCAGCAGCTTAAGGGGGGGTGGCAGCGGAGGATCCTACGAGCAGTACTTC.

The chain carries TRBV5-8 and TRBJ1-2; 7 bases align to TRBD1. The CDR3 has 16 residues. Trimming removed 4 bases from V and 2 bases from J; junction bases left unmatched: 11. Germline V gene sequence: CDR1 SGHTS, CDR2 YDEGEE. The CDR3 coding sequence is TGTGCCAGCAGCCGAGGACAGGAAGCTGGGAACTATGGCTACACCTTC. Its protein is CASSRGQEAGNYGYTF.

The CDR3 loop is CASSFSGPNEKLFF. Written as DNA, the CDR3 is TGTGCCAGCAGCTTCTCAGGCCCTAATGAAAAACTGTTTTTT. The V and J genes are TRBV7-9 and TRBJ1-4; D unclear. Germline V gene data show CDR1 as SEHNR and CDR2 as FQNEAQ (reference sequence). With 3 bases removed from V and 3 bases from J, the gap between germline ends came to 8 bases. This CDR3 has 14 residues.

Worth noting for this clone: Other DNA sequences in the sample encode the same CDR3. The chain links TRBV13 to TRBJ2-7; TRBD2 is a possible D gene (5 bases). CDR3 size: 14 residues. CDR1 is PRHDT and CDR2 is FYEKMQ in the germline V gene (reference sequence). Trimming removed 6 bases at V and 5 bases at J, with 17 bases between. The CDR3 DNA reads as TGTGCCAGCAGTCGACGCAACGGGAAGAACGAGCAGTACTTC. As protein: CASSRRNGKNEQYF.

The CDR3 coding sequence is TGTGCCAGCAGCCCCAATCAGGGTGGCTACACCTTC. Its protein product is CASSPNQGGYTF. This chain links TRBV3-1 (or the pseudogene TRBV3-2) with TRBJ1-2, with TRBD1 as a possible D gene (5 bases). The CDR3 runs to 12 residues. CDR1 and CDR2 from the germline V gene are LGHDT and YNNKEL (reference sequence). Trimming removed 4 bases from V and 7 bases from J, with 10 bases in between.

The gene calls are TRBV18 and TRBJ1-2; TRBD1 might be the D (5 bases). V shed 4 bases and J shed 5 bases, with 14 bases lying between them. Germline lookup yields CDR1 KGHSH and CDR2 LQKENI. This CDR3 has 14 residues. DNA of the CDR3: TGTGCCAGCTCACGCGGGACGGACATATATGGCTACACCTTC. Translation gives CASSRGTDIYGYTF.

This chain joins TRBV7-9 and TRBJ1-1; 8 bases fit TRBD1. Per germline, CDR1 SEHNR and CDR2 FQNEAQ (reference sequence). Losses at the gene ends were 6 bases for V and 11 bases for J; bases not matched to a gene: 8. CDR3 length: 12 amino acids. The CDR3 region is CASSYQGAGAFF. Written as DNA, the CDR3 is TGTGCCAGCAGTTACCAGGGGGCTGGCGCTTTCTTT.

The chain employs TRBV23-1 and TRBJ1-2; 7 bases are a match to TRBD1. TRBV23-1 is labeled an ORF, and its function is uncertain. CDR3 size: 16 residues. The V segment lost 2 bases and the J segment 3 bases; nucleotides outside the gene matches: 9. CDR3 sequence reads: CASSQSGEQGDYGYTF. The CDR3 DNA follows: TGCGCCAGCAGTCAAAGTGGCGAGCAGGGGGACTATGGCTACACCTTC.

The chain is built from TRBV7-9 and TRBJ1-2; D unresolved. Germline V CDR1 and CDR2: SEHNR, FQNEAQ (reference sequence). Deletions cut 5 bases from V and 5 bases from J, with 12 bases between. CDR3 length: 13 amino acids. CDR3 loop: CASSHPEQYGYTF. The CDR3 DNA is TGTGCCAGCAGCCACCCTGAACAATATGGCTACACCTTC.

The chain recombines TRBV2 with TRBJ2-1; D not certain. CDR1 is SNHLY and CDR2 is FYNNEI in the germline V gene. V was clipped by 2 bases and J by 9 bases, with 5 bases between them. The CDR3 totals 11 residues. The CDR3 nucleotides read TGTGCCAGCAGTGAACTTCTTGAGCAGTTCTTC. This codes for CASSELLEQFF. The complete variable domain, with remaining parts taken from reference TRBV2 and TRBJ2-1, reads EPEVTQTPSHQVTQMGQEVILRCVPISNHLYFYWYRQILGQKVEFLVSFYNNEISEKSEIFDDQFSVERPDGSNFTLKIRSTKLEDSAMYFCASSELLEQFFGPGTRLTVL.

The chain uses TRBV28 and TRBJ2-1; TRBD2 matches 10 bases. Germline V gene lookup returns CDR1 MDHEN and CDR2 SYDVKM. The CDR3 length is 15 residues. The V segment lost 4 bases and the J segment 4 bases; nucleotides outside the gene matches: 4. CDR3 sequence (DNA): TGTGCCAGCAGTTCTGGGACTAGCGATTACAATGAGCAGTTCTTC. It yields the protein CASSSGTSDYNEQFF.

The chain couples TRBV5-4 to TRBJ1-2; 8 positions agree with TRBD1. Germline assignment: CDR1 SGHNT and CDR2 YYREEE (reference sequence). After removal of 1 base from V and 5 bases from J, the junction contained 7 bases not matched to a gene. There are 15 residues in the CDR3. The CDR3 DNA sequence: TGTGCCAGCAGCTTGCGCAGGGGGCCCCTTTATGGCTACACCTTC. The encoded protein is CASSLRRGPLYGYTF. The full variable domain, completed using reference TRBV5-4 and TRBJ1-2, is ETGVTQSPTHLIKTRGQQVTLRCSSQSGHNTVSWYQQALGQGPQFIFQYYREEENGRGNFPPRFSGLQFPNYSSELNVNALELDDSALYLCASSLRRGPLYGYTFGSGTRLTVV.

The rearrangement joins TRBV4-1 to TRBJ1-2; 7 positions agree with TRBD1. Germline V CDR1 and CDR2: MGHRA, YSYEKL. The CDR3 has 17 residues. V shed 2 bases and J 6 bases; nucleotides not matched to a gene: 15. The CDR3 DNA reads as TGCGCCAGCAGCCAACCCACATCAGGCCCCGACAGGGATGGCTACACCTTC. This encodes CASSQPTSGPDRDGYTF.

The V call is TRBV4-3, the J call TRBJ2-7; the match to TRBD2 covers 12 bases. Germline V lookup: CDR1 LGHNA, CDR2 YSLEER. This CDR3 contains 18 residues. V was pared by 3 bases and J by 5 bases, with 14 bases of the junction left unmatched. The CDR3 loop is CASSQDAGSSGRANEQYF. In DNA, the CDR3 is TGCGCCAGCAGCCAGGATGCCGGTTCTAGCGGGAGGGCCAACGAGCAGTACTTC.

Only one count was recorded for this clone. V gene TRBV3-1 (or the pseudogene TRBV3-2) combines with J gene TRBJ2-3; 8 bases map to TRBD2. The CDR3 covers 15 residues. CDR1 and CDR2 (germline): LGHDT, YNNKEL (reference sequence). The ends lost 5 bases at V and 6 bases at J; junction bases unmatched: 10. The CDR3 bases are TGTGCCAGCAGCTCTCGGACTAGCAGCTCGGATACGCAGTATTTT. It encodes CASSSRTSSSDTQYF.

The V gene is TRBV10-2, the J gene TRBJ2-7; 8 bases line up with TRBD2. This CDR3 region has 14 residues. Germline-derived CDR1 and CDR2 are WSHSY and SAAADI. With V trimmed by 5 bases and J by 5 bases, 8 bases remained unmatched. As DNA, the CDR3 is TGCGCCAGCAGTTCCCTCACAGCGGGAGACGAGCAGTACTTC. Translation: CASSSLTAGDEQYF.

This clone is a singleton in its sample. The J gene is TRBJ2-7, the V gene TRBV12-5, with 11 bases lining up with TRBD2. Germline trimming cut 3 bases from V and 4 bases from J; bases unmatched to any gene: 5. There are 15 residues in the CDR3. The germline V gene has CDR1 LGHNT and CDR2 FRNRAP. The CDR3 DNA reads TGTGCTAGTGGTTTAGGGACTAGCGGAAAATACGAGCAGTACTTC. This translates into CASGLGTSGKYEQYF.

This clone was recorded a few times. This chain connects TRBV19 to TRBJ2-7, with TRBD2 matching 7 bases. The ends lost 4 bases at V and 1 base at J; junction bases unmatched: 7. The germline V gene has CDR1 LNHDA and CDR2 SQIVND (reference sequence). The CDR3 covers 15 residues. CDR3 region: CASSSSSGFSYEQYF. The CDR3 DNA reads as TGTGCCAGTAGTAGCTCTAGCGGTTTTTCCTACGAGCAGTACTTC.

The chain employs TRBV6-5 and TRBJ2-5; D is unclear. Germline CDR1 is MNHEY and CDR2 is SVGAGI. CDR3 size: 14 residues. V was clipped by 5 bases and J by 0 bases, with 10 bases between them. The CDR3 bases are TGTGCCAGCAGTACCAGCAGGTACCAAGAGACCCAGTACTTC. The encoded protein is CASSTSRYQETQYF.

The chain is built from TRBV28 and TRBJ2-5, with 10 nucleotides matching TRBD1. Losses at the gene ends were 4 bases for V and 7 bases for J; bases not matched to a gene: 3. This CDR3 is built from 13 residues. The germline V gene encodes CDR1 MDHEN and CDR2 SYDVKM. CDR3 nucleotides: TGTGCCAGCAGTTCGCGACAGGGGGCGACCCAGTACTTC. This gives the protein CASSSRQGATQYF. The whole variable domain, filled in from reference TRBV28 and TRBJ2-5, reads DVKVTQSSRYLVKRTGEKVFLECVQDMDHENMFWYRQDPGLGLRLIYFSYDVKMKEKGDIPEGYSVSREKKERFSLILESASTNQTSMYLCASSSRQGATQYFGPGTRLLVL.